This record looks at one T cell receptor (beta chain) sequence and its context. This CDR3 has 17 amino acids. Germline CDR1 and CDR2: MGHRA and YSYEKL. The ends lost 1 base at V and 4 bases at J; junction bases unmatched: 10. This sample stems from a study of blood T cell repertoires in COVID-19. A PCR-confirmed or clinician-diagnosed COVID-19 case had contacted exposed participants within 2 weeks of entry. This table comes from immunoSEQ multiplex PCR, and its TCRdb copy is limited to in-frame clones, with some not included. Of 250,000 or so clones detected, about 85% appear once; the ten largest clones hold 5% to 7.5%.

This sequence was found in a woman aged 45-59 years who had been exposed to COVID-19. The source material was PBMCs or T cells enriched from blood (not recorded which). V gene TRBV4-1 combines with J gene TRBJ2-1, with 7 positions matching TRBD1. The CDR3 coding sequence is TGCGCCAGCAGCCAAGGATTGCGACAGGGACCTTACAATGAGCAGTTCTTC. Encoded protein: CASSQGLRQGPYNEQFF.